This TCR beta chain was observed in a study of blood T cell repertoires in COVID-19. Whole-study context: The study drew acute and convalescent COVID-19 samples from the United States, Italy and Spain. Sample material is recorded as cDNA or gDNA derived from T cells, B-cell-depleted T cells, or PBMCs.

With 0 bases clipped from V and 4 bases from J, the junction kept 5 bases outside the gene matches. CDR1 is MNHEY, CDR2 SVGEGT, per germline. This CDR3 region has 16 residues. How the authors handled the data: Estimation of nucleated cell counts was performed using reference gene primer amplification. Sequencing used immunoSEQ multiplex PCR; TCRdb keeps in-frame clones, though not all of them. V and J calls and clone size are as listed in that table; D and trimming were resolved from the DNA. The sample has tens of thousands of clones; less than 75% are singletons. This TCR came from a man aged 55 to 70 with acute or convalescent COVID-19. The sequencing input was peripheral blood. The rearrangement links TRBV6-2 or TRBV6-3 to TRBJ2-1; 8 bases line up with TRBD1. The DNA of the CDR3 is TGTGCCAGCAGTTACTCCACAGGGGGTGGTTACAATGAGCAGTTCTTC. It specifies CASSYSTGGGYNEQFF.